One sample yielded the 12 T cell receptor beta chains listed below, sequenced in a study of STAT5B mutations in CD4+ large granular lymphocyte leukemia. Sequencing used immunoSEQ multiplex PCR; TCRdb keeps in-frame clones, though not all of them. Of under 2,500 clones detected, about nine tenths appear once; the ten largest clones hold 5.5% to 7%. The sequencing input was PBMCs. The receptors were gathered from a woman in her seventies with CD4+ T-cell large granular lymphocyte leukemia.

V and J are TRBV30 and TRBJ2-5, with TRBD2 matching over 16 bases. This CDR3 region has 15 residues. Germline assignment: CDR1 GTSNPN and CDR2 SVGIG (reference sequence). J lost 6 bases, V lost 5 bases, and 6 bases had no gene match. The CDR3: CAWGTSGGAGKTQYF. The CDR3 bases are TGTGCCTGGGGGACTAGCGGGGGGGCCGGGAAGACCCAGTACTTC.

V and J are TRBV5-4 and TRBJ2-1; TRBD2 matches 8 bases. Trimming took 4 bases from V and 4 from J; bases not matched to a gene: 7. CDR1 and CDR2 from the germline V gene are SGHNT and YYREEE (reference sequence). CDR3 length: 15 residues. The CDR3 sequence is CASSLGAGGYNEQFF. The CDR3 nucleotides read TGTGCCAGCAGCCTGGGGGCGGGGGGTTACAATGAGCAGTTCTTC.

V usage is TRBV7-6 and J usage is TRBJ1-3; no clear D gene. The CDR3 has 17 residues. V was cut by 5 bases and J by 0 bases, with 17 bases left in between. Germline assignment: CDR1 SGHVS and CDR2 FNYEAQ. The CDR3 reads CASSPKPDGNSGNTIYF. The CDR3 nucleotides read TGTGCCAGCAGCCCCAAGCCCGACGGAAACTCTGGAAACACCATATATTTT.

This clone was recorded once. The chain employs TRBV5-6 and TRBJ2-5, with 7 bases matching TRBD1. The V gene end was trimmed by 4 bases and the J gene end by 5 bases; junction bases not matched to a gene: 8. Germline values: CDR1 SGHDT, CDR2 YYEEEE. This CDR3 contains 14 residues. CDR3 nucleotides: TGTGCCAGCAGCCCGGGACAGCCTAGGGAGACCCAGTACTTC. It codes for CASSPGQPRETQYF.

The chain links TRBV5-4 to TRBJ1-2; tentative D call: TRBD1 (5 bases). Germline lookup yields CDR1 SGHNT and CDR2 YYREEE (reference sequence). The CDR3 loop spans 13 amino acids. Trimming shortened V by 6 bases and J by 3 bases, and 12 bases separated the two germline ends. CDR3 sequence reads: CASNLGGDYGYTF. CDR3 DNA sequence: TGTGCCAGCAATCTGGGGGGTGACTATGGCTACACCTTC. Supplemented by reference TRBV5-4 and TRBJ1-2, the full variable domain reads ETGVTQSPTHLIKTRGQQVTLRCSSQSGHNTVSWYQQALGQGPQFIFQYYREEENGRGNFPPRFSGLQFPNYSSELNVNALELDDSALYLCASNLGGDYGYTFGSGTRLTVV.

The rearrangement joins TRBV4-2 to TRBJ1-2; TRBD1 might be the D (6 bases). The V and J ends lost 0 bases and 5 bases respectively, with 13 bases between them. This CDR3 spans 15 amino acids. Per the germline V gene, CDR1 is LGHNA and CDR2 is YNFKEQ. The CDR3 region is CASSQDLGAPYGYTF. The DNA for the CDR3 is TGTGCCAGCAGCCAAGATTTGGGGGCGCCGTATGGCTACACCTTC.

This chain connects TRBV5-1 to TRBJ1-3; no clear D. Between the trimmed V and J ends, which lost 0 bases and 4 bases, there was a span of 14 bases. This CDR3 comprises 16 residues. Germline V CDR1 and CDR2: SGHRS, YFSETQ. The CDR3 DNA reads TGCGCCAGCAGCTTGGCTGGGCCCCAGAGGGGAAACACCATATATTTT. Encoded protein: CASSLAGPQRGNTIYF.

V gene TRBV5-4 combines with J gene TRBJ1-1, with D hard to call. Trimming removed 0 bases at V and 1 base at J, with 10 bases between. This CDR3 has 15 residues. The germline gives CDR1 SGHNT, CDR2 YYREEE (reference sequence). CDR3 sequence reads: CASSLATTANTEAFF. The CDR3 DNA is TGTGCCAGCAGCTTGGCCACGACGGCGAACACTGAAGCTTTCTTT.

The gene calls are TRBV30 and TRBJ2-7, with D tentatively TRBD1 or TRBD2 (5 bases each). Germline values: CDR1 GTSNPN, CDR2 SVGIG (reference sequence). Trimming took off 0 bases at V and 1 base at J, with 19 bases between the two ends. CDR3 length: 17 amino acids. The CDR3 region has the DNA TGTGCCTGGAGTGTACGTAGTCCGGGACGCCAATCCTACGAGCAGTACTTC. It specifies CAWSVRSPGRQSYEQYF. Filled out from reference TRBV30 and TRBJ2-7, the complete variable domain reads SQTIHQWPATLVQPVGSPLSLECTVEGTSNPNLYWYRQAAGRGLQLLFYSVGIGQISSEVPQNLSASRPQDRQFILSSKKLLLSDSGFYLCAWSVRSPGRQSYEQYFGPGTRLTVT.

The CDR3 reads CASSLVVSGASGNTIYF. The CDR3 DNA is TGTGCCAGCAGCTTAGTAGTCTCGGGGGCTTCAGGAAACACCATATATTTT. V usage is TRBV7-9 and J usage is TRBJ1-3; the D gene is possibly TRBD1 (6 bases). V dropped 1 base and J dropped 4 bases, with 17 bases sitting between them. The CDR3 consists of 17 residues. Germline-derived CDR1 and CDR2 are SEHNR and FQNEAQ (reference sequence).

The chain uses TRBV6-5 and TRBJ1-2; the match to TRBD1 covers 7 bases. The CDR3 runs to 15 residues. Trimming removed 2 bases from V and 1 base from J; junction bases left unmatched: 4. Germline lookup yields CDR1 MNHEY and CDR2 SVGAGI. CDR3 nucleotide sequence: TGTGCCAGCAGTTACCAGACAGGGAATAACTATGGCTACACCTTC. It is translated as CASSYQTGNNYGYTF.

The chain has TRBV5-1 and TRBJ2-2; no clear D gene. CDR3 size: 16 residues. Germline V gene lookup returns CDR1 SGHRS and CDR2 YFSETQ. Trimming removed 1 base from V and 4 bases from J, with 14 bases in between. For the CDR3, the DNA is TGCGCCAGCAGCTTGTCGTCAGCAGTGAGCACCGGGGAGCTGTTTTTT. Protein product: CASSLSSAVSTGELFF.